The entry that follows covers one T cell receptor (beta chain) sequence. Repertoires were generated with immunoSEQ multiplex PCR, while TCRdb's copy carries only in-frame clones and drops some. The sample consists of hundreds of thousands of clones, 87% of them appearing once. The record originates from a study of shared T cell receptors in the human thymus. CDR3 length: 16 amino acids. Germline lookup yields CDR1 SGHDT and CDR2 YYEEEE. V shed 0 bases and J shed 4 bases, with 16 bases lying between them. The same sample was also used in a study of human thymus T cells. As reported in that work: Across thymic and blood repertoires, the usage of V and J genes appeared to be biased.

The genes are TRBV5-6 and TRBJ1-1, with TRBD1 as a possible D gene (6 bases). This sequence was found in a boy younger than two with a congenital heart defect. Sequencing was done on a sample of thymocytes. The CDR3 spells CASSLGAGEGGTEAFF. The CDR3 DNA sequence: TGTGCCAGCAGCTTGGGGGCAGGGGAGGGAGGCACTGAAGCTTTCTTT.